This TCR beta chain stems from a study of identical twins. This CDR3 contains 14 residues. V lost 3 bases, J lost 5 bases, and 7 bases stayed unmatched. Germline V gene data show CDR1 as SGHRS and CDR2 as YFSETQ. This clonotype has more than one count but fewer than ten. Via MiXCR, TCRdb re-called the 5' RACE reads, giving one row per CDR3 protein. There are approximately 700,000 distinct CDR3 sequences in the sample; around 5.7% occur only once, and about 1.8% lies in the top ten. The receptor's source is a man younger than 35 in good health. The source material was naive T cells sorted from blood. The chain carries TRBV5-1 and TRBJ2-7, with 8 bases lining up with TRBD1. The CDR3, as DNA: TGCGCCAGCAGCTCGGGACAGGCATTCGACGAGCAGTACGTC. Residues: CASSSGQAFDEQYV.